The T cell receptor beta chain under discussion was sequenced for a study of glioma-infiltrating T cells. Using RNA template, CDR3s of TCR alpha and beta were amplified with iRepertoire arm-PCR. Each CDR3 protein gets one entry after TCRdb re-called the multiplex PCR reads with MiXCR. The data show approximately 110,000 distinct CDR3 sequences, roughly 24% seen once. V shed 7 bases and J shed 16 bases, with 26 bases lying between them. Germline V gene lookup returns CDR1 SQVTM and CDR2 ANQGSEA. The CDR3 is 13 residues long. This clonotype was observed many times. The chain is built from TRBV29-1 and TRBJ2-1; D is possibly TRBD2 (6 bases). The sample comprised glioma tissue, nonneoplastic brain tissue, or PBMCs (not recorded which). This TCR came from a human donor with low-grade glioma or glioblastoma, undergoing nonglioma brain surgery, or in good health (not recorded which). CDR3 protein: CSAGPRGNADAFF. The CDR3 DNA reads TGCAGCGCCGGACCCCGGGGGAACGCGGATGCTTTCTTC.